A selection of T cell receptor beta chains follows, all from one sample in a study of identical twins. TCRdb re-called the 5' RACE reads through MiXCR, storing one row per CDR3 protein. The table lists under 1 million distinct CDR3 sequences, 12% of them singletons. Separately, the same data were catalogued under a study of yellow fever vaccine responses in identical twins.

Source material: PBMCs. Source of these receptors: a woman under 30 in good health. CDR3s include the opening cysteine and the closing phenylalanine or tryptophan. D genes are given only for firm matches. Size tells how often a clone was seen (once, few, many) or the class of an expanded clone, and some rows leave it out.

>TRBJ2-1|TRBV29-1|-|few
CSVGDGSSYNEQFF
TGCAGCGTTGGGGACGGTAGCTCCTACAATGAGCAGTTCTTC
>TRBJ2-7|TRBV12-3/TRBV12-4|TRBD2|many
CASSLTSGIYEQYF
TGTGCCAGCAGTCTGACTAGCGGGATCTACGAGCAGTACTTC
>TRBJ1-2|TRBV18|-|-
CASSPVITASNYGYTF
TGTGCCAGCTCACCAGTGATAACAGCCTCCAATTATGGCTACACCTTC
>TRBJ2-1|TRBV10-1|TRBD1|once
CASSDNDRGQFF
TGCGCCAGCAGTGATAACGACAGGGGGCAGTTCTTC
>TRBJ2-1|TRBV6-2/TRBV6-3|-|few
CASREPDLGEQFF
TGTGCCAGCAGGGAACCAGATTTGGGTGAGCAGTTCTTC
>TRBJ1-1|TRBV6-5|TRBD1|-
CASSGTAEAFF
TGTGCCAGCAGTGGGACAGCTGAAGCTTTCTTT
>TRBJ2-7|TRBV5-8|-|many
CASSPDAADPTYEQYF
TGTGCCAGCAGCCCGGACGCTGCGGATCCTACCTACGAGCAGTACTTC
>TRBJ2-5|TRBV18|-|many
CASSPLYQETQYF
TGTGCCAGCTCACCGTTATACCAAGAGACCCAGTACTTC
>TRBJ1-2|TRBV6-1|-|many
CASRVTQGLTPYGYTF
TGTGCCAGCAGAGTCACCCAGGGTTTAACTCCATATGGCTACACCTTC
>TRBJ2-7|TRBV20-1|-|-
CSARAASGQKTSYEQYF
TGCAGTGCTAGAGCGGCTTCGGGACAAAAGACCTCCTACGAGCAGTACTTC
>TRBJ1-6|TRBV4-1|-|few
CASSPQGGGSPLHF
TGCGCCAGCAGCCCACAGGGCGGAGGTTCACCCCTCCACTTT
>TRBJ1-1|TRBV6-1|TRBD1|-
CASSEGQGALLNTEAFF
TGTGCCAGCAGTGAAGGCCAGGGGGCTCTTCTGAACACTGAAGCTTTCTTT
>TRBJ2-7|TRBV12-3/TRBV12-4|TRBD2|few
CASSLPGRTLNYEQYF
TGTGCCAGCAGTCTACCCGGGAGGACCCTCAACTACGAGCAGTACTTC
>TRBJ1-3|TRBV12-3/TRBV12-4|-|-
CASSSLTSSGNTIYF
TGTGCCAGCAGCTCCTTAACGAGCTCTGGAAACACCATATATTTT
>TRBJ2-1|TRBV20-1|TRBD2|-
CSARDQGLAGLISYNEQFF
TGCAGTGCTAGAGATCAGGGACTAGCGGGCCTCATCTCCTACAATGAGCAGTTCTTC
>TRBJ1-4|TRBV20-1|-|few
CSAPVGWTNEKLFF
TGCAGTGCTCCAGTGGGCTGGACTAATGAAAAACTGTTTTTT
>TRBJ2-3|TRBV28|TRBD1|-
CASRKTGAITDTQYF
TGTGCCAGCAGGAAAACAGGGGCAATAACAGATACGCAGTATTTT
>TRBJ2-3|TRBV20-1|-|-
CSAEDSSPDTQYF
TGCAGTGCTGAGGACAGCAGCCCAGATACGCAGTATTTT
>TRBJ2-2|TRBV6-5|TRBD2|few
CASSYRKREAGELFF
TGTGCCAGCAGCTACAGGAAGCGGGAAGCCGGGGAGCTGTTTTTT
>TRBJ2-7|TRBV20-1|TRBD2|-
CSARLAGGPCEQYF
TGCAGTGCTAGACTAGCGGGAGGACCCTGCGAGCAGTACTTC
>TRBJ2-5|TRBV20-1|TRBD1|-
CSAQTGTEPQETQHF
TGCAGTGCACAGACAGGGACCGAACCCCAAGAGACCCAGCACTTC
>TRBJ1-2|TRBV12-3/TRBV12-4|-|-
CASSLSDRDGGYTF
TGTGCCAGCAGTTTATCCGACCGCGATGGGGGCTACACCTTC
>TRBJ1-1|TRBV10-3|-|few
CAFRGTIEAFF
TGTGCCTTCAGAGGAACGATCGAAGCTTTCTTT
>TRBJ2-7|TRBV12-3/TRBV12-4|TRBD1|many
CASSLDREIPYEQYF
TGTGCCAGCAGTTTGGACAGGGAGATTCCCTACGAGCAGTACTTC
>TRBJ2-1|TRBV2|-|-
CASTIDRVSYNEQFF
TGTGCCAGCACGATAGACAGAGTCTCCTACAATGAGCAGTTCTTC
>TRBJ2-3|TRBV11-3|-|many
CASSSSYTDTQYF
TGTGCCAGCAGCTCCTCATACACAGATACGCAGTATTTT
>TRBJ2-3|TRBV2|TRBD2|few
CASRPGLAGVDTQYF
TGTGCCAGCAGACCGGGACTAGCGGGAGTAGATACGCAGTATTTT
>TRBJ2-1|TRBV24-1|-|few
CATSTGYNEQFF
TGTGCCACTAGCACAGGGTACAATGAGCAGTTCTTC
>TRBJ2-1|TRBV12-3/TRBV12-4|-|-
CASSLGGLALYNEQFF
TGTGCCAGCAGTTTAGGAGGATTGGCCTTATACAATGAGCAGTTCTTC
>TRBJ2-1|TRBV19|TRBD2|-
CASLGPSGSYNEQFF
TGTGCCAGTCTAGGGCCTAGCGGGAGCTACAATGAGCAGTTCTTC
>TRBJ2-1|TRBV7-8|-|-
CASSLALPGRTGNEQFF
TGTGCCAGCAGCTTAGCGCTGCCAGGGAGAACGGGCAATGAGCAGTTCTTC
>TRBJ1-1|TRBV2|-|-
CASLADLTWGTEAFF
TGTGCCAGCCTAGCAGACCTAACCTGGGGGACTGAAGCTTTCTTT
>TRBJ2-7|TRBV9|TRBD1|-
CASSVAAGQGEVQYF
TGTGCCAGCAGCGTAGCCGCGGGACAGGGGGAGGTGCAGTACTTC
>TRBJ2-7|TRBV6-2/TRBV6-3|-|-
CASSLPTNLYEQYF
TGTGCCAGCAGTCTCCCGACTAACCTCTACGAGCAGTACTTC
>TRBJ2-7|TRBV2|TRBD2|-
CASSNLAGGRREQYF
TGTGCCAGCAGTAATCTAGCGGGAGGACGGAGGGAGCAGTACTTC
>TRBJ2-2|TRBV13|TRBD2|once
CASRPTSGSYTGELFF
TGTGCCAGCAGACCCACTAGCGGGAGCTACACCGGGGAGCTGTTTTTT
>TRBJ2-1|TRBV12-3/TRBV12-4|TRBD1|-
CASNLDRDAHREQFF
TGTGCCAGCAATCTGGACAGGGACGCCCACCGGGAGCAGTTCTTC
>TRBJ1-4|TRBV20-1|-|many
CSAQDSNEKLFF
TGCAGTGCTCAAGACAGCAATGAAAAACTGTTTTTT
>TRBJ2-5|TRBV7-9|-|few
CASSLAPGFQETQYF
TGTGCCAGCAGCTTAGCGCCCGGATTCCAAGAGACCCAGTACTTC
>TRBJ1-4|TRBV6-5|-|-
CASSYAGGDEKLFF
TGTGCCAGCAGTTACGCTGGGGGCGATGAAAAACTGTTTTTT
>TRBJ2-7|TRBV2|-|many
CASRTETGLKFYEQYF
TGTGCCAGCAGAACCGAAACGGGACTTAAATTCTACGAGCAGTACTTC
>TRBJ2-1|TRBV12-3/TRBV12-4|TRBD2|-
CASSTRNSGEQFF
TGTGCCAGCAGTACCCGGAATAGCGGGGAGCAGTTCTTC
>TRBJ2-7|TRBV6-1|-|many
CASSLNPTVIYEQYF
TGTGCCAGCAGTCTCAACCCGACGGTTATCTACGAGCAGTACTTC
>TRBJ2-3|TRBV10-3|-|-
CAISPTGPRDTQYF
TGTGCCATCAGCCCCACCGGGCCTCGAGATACGCAGTATTTT
>TRBJ2-7|TRBV5-1|-|few
CASSLDADWEQYF
TGCGCCAGCAGCTTGGACGCAGATTGGGAGCAGTACTTC
>TRBJ2-2|TRBV5-6|TRBD2|few
CASSKTYGTSGSLGFAGELFF
TGTGCCAGCAGCAAGACTTACGGGACTAGCGGGAGTTTGGGTTTCGCCGGGGAGCTGTTTTTT
>TRBJ2-1|TRBV27|-|few
CASSLFALGGGSLARQFF
TGTGCCAGCAGTTTATTCGCATTGGGGGGAGGATCCCTCGCCAGGCAGTTCTTC
>TRBJ2-2|TRBV7-8|-|few
CASSPPRVAGELFF
TGTGCCAGCAGCCCGCCGAGAGTGGCCGGGGAGCTGTTTTTT
>TRBJ2-1|TRBV7-3|TRBD1|-
CASSKTGGRLNEQFF
TGTGCCAGCAGCAAAACAGGGGGAAGATTAAATGAGCAGTTCTTC
>TRBJ2-2|TRBV20-1|TRBD2|-
CSAPGLAETGELFF
TGCAGTGCCCCTGGACTAGCAGAGACCGGGGAGCTGTTTTTT
>TRBJ2-3|TRBV9|-|-
CASSVEKATDTQYF
TGTGCCAGCAGCGTAGAAAAAGCCACAGATACGCAGTATTTT
>TRBJ2-2|TRBV20-1|-|many
CSARVAGRTNTGELFF
TGCAGTGCTAGAGTTGCAGGGAGGACGAACACCGGGGAGCTGTTTTTT
>TRBJ2-1|TRBV4-2|-|many
CASSQDRFRGSYNEQFF
TGTGCCAGCAGCCAAGATCGGTTTCGGGGATCCTACAATGAGCAGTTCTTC
>TRBJ1-4|TRBV6-1|-|few
CASRRMTNEKLFF
TGTGCCAGCAGGAGAATGACGAATGAAAAACTGTTTTTT
>TRBJ2-7|TRBV28|-|few
CASRLYGQTLYF
TGTGCCAGCAGACTCTACGGACAGACTCTGTACTTC
>TRBJ1-5|TRBV27|-|many
CASSLNGANQPQHF
TGTGCCAGCAGTTTAAACGGGGCTAATCAGCCCCAGCATTTT